This TCR beta chain was sequenced in a study of CD8 T cells in Susac syndrome. Germline-derived CDR1 and CDR2 are MNHEY and SVGAGI. The CDR3 consists of 15 residues. Germline trimming cut 2 bases from V and 5 bases from J; bases unmatched to any gene: 5. RNA, at roughly 0.45 to 1 ug, was reverse transcribed with random hexamers. TCRdb itself ran the immunoSEQ multiplex PCR reads through MiXCR, one entry per CDR3 protein. The sample has some 150,000 distinct CDR3 sequences, approximately 95% seen once. The receptor comes from a human donor with Susac syndrome. Sequencing was done on a sample of CD4+ T cells from PBMCs. The rearrangement joins TRBV6-5 to TRBJ2-1; TRBD2 aligns across 8 bases. The CDR3 DNA follows: TGTGCCAGCAGTTACCTTACTAGCGGAAACAATGAGCAGTTCTTC. Translation gives CASSYLTSGNNEQFF.